This T cell receptor (beta chain) was obtained from a study of metastatic and nonmetastatic thyroid tumors. Study-level information: Repertoires of blood and of tissue (tumor or nodule) from malignant and benign thyroid patients were compared.

At least ten counts were recorded for this clone. Its antigen remains unidentified. The V segment lost 5 bases and the J segment 8 bases; nucleotides outside the gene matches: 9. The germline gives CDR1 LNHDA, CDR2 SQIVND (reference sequence). CDR3 length equals 17 residues. There were no patients who had received any treatment before thyroid surgery. Whole-study findings and limits: A significant increase in TCR beta diversity was reportedly seen in malignant thyroid tumors relative to benign nodules, in blood and tumor.

TCRdb reprocessed the PCR reads via MiXCR. The sample records about 18,000 clones, less than 25% being singletons. The origin of this receptor is a female donor with papillary thyroid cancer or a benign thyroid nodule (not recorded which). Some clones in this sample may be carry-over from other donors' samples. Sequenced material: tumor tissue. The chain recombines TRBV19 with TRBJ2-2, with 15 positions matching TRBD2. The CDR3 here is CASSPTPGLAGGGELFF. Here the CDR3 DNA reads TGTGCCAGTAGTCCAACACCGGGACTAGCGGGAGGTGGGGAGCTGTTTTTT.